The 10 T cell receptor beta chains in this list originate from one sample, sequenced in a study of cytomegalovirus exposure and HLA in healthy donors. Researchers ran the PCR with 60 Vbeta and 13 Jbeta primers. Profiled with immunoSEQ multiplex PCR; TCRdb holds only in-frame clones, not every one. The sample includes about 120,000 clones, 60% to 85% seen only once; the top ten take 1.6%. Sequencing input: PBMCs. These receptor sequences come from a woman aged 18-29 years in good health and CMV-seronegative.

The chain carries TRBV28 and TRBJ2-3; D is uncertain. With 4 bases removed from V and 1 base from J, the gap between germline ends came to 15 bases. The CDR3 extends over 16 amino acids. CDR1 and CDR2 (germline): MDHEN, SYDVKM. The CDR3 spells CASSSPWQMGTDTQYF. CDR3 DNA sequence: TGTGCCAGCAGTTCCCCGTGGCAGATGGGCACAGATACGCAGTATTTT.

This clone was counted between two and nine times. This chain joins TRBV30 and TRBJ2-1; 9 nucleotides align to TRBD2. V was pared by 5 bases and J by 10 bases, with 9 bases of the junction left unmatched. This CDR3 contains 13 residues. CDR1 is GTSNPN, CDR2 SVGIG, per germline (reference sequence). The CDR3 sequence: CAWYGGGAQEQFF. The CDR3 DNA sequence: TGTGCCTGGTACGGCGGGGGGGCCCAAGAGCAGTTCTTC.

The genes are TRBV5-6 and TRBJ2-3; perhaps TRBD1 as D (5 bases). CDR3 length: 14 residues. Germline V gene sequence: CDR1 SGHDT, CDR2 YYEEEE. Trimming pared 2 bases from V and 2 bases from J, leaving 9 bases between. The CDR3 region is CASSFGRATDTQYF. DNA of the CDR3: TGTGCCAGCAGCTTTGGCAGGGCCACAGATACGCAGTATTTT.

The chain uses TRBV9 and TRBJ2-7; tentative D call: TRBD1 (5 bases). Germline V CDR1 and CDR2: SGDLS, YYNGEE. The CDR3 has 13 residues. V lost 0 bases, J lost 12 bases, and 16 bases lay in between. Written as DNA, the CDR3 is TGTGCCAGCAGCGTAGACGCGTCGAGACAGCTGTACTTC. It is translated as CASSVDASRQLYF.

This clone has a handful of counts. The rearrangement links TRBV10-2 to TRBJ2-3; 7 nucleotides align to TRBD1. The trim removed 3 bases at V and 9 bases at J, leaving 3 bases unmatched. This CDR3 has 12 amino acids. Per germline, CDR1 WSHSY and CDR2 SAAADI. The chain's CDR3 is CASSELGQTQYF. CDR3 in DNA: TGCGCCAGCAGTGAATTGGGACAGACGCAGTATTTT.

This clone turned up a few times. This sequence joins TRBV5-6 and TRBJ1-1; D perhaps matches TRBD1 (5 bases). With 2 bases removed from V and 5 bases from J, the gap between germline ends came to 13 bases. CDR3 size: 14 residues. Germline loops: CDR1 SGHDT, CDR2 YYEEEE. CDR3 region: CASSFQGGQTEAFF. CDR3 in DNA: TGTGCCAGCAGCTTTCAGGGTGGGCAGACTGAAGCTTTCTTT.

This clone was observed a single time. CDR3 bases: TGCAGCGTTGAGCGGGACAGGGTGACCGGGGAGCTGTTTTTT. As protein: CSVERDRVTGELFF. The chain couples TRBV29-1 to TRBJ2-2; 9 bases align to TRBD1. CDR1 SQVTM and CDR2 ANQGSEA come from the germline V gene. CDR3 length: 14 residues. The junction had 4 bases not matched to a gene; V was cut back by 3 bases and J by 5 bases.

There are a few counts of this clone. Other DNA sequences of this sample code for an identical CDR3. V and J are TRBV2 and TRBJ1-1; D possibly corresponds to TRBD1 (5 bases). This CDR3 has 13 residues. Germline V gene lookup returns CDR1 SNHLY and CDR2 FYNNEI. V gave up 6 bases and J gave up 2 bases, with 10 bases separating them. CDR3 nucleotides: TGTGCCAGCAGACCGCAGGGCAACACTGAAGCTTTCTTT. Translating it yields CASRPQGNTEAFF.

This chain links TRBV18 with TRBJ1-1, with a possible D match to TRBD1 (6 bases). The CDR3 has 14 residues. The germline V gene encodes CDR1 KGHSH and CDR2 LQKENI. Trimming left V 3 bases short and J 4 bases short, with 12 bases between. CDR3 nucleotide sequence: TGTGCCAGCTCACCGGGGGCCAGCGGCACTGAAGCTTTCTTT. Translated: CASSPGASGTEAFF.

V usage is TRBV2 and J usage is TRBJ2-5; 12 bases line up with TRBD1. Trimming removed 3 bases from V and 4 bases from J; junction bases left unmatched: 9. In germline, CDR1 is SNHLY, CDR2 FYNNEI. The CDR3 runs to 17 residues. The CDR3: CASSDNPGTGGRETQYF. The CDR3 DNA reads TGTGCCAGCAGTGATAACCCCGGGACAGGGGGCCGAGAGACCCAGTACTTC. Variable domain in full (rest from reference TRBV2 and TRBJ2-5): EPEVTQTPSHQVTQMGQEVILRCVPISNHLYFYWYRQILGQKVEFLVSFYNNEISEKSEIFDDQFSVERPDGSNFTLKIRSTKLEDSAMYFCASSDNPGTGGRETQYFGPGTRLLVL.